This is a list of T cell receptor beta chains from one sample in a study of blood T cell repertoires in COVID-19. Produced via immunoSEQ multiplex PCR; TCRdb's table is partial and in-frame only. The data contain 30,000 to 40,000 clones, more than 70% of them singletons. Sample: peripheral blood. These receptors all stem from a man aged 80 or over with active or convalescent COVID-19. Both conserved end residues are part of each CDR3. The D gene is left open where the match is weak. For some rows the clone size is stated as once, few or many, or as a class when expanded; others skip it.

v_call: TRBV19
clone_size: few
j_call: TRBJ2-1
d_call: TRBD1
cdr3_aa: CASSIFRTGGNEQFF
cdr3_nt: TGTGCCAGTAGTATTTTTAGGACAGGGGGGAATGAGCAGTTCTTC

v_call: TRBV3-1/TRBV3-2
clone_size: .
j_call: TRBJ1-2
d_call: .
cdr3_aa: CASSQSVNGGYTF
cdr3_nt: TGTGCCAGCAGCCAGTCCGTGAACGGTGGCTACACCTTC

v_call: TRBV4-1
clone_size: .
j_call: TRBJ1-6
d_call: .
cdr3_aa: CASSQVGRGPRINSPLHF
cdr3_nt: TGCGCCAGCAGCCAAGTAGGTAGGGGCCCGCGAATCAATTCACCCCTCCACTTT

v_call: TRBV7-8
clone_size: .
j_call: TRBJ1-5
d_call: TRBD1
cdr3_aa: CASSSLRGPGNSNQPQHF
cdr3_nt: TGTGCCAGCAGCTCGCTAAGGGGGCCAGGTAATAGCAATCAGCCCCAGCATTTT

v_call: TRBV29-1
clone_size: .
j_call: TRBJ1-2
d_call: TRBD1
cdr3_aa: CSVDSEDRDYGYTF
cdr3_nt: TGCAGCGTTGATTCTGAGGACAGGGACTATGGCTACACCTTC

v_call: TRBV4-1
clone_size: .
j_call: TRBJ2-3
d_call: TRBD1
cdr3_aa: CASSLGLGQGEDTQYF
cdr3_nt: TGCGCCAGCAGCCTTGGTTTGGGACAGGGTGAGGATACGCAGTATTTT

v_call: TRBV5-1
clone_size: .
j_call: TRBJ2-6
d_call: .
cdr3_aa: CASSSGSGANVLTF
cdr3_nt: TGCGCCAGCAGCTCCGGCTCTGGGGCCAACGTCCTGACTTTC

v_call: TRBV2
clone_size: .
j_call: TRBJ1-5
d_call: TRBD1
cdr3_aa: CASTDRVGLQPQHF
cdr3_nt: TGTGCCAGCACGGACAGGGTAGGGCTTCAGCCCCAGCATTTT

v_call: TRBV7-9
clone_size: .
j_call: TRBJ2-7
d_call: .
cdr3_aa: CASSYAETSYEQYF
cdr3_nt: TGTGCCAGCAGCTACGCCGAGACTTCATACGAGCAGTACTTC

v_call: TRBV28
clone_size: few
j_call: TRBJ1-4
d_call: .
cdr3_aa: CASSLEGLGEKLFF
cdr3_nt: TGTGCCAGCAGTTTAGAGGGTCTCGGTGAAAAACTGTTTTTT

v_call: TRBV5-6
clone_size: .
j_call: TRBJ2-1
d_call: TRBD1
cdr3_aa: CASSGTGLRIREFF
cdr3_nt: TGTGCCAGCAGCGGGACAGGGCTCAGGATAAGGGAGTTCTTC

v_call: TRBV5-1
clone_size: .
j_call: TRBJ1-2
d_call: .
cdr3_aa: CASRTDPNYGYTF
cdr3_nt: TGCGCCAGCAGAACAGACCCAAACTATGGCTACACCTTC

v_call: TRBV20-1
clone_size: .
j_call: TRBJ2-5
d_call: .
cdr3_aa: CSASRGPQETQYF
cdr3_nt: TGCAGTGCTAGTCGGGGTCCTCAAGAGACCCAGTACTTC

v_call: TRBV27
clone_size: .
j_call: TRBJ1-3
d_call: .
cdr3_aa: CASRPTSAGPGNTIYF
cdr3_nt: TGTGCCAGCAGGCCAACAAGCGCGGGGCCTGGAAACACCATATATTTT

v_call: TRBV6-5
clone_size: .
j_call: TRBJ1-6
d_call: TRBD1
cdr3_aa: CASSYSTGRNSPLHF
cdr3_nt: TGTGCCAGCAGTTACTCGACAGGGCGCAATTCACCCCTCCACTTT

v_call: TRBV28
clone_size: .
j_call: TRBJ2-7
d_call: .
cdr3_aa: CASSTGEAYEQYF
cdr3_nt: TGTGCCAGCAGTACCGGGGAAGCCTACGAGCAGTACTTC

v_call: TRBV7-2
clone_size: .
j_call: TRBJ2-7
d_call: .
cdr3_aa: CASSLVSGGYVSYEQYF
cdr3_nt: TGTGCCAGCAGCTTAGTTTCCGGAGGGTACGTTAGCTACGAGCAGTACTTC

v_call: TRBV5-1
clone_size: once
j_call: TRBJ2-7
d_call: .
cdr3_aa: CASSLGDKLVNHEQYF
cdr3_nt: TGCGCCAGCAGCTTAGGGGACAAACTAGTTAACCACGAGCAGTACTTC

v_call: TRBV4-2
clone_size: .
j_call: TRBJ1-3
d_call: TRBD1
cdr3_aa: CASSQGTGGRSGNTIYF
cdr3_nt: TGTGCCAGCAGCCAAGGGACAGGGGGTAGGTCTGGAAACACCATATATTTT

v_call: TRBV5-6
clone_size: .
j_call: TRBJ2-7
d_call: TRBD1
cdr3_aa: CASSLHSGTGAYEQYF
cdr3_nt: TGTGCCAGCAGCTTACATTCCGGGACAGGGGCCTACGAGCAGTACTTC

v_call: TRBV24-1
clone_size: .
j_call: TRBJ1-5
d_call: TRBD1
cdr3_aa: CATSDGQGINQPQHF
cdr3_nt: TGTGCCACCAGTGACGGACAGGGTATCAATCAGCCCCAGCATTTT

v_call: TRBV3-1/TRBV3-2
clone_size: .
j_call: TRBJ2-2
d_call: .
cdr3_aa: CASSHFVGELFF
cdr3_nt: TGTGCCAGCAGCCACTTTGTCGGGGAGCTGTTTTTT

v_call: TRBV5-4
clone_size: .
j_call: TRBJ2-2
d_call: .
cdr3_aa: CASSPPPGPIGELFF
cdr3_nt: TGTGCCAGCAGCCCCCCACCAGGGCCGATCGGGGAGCTGTTTTTT

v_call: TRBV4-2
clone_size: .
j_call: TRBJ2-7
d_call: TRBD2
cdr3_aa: CASSQVIGTSGLEQYF
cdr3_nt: TGTGCCAGCAGCCAAGTGATCGGGACTAGCGGGCTCGAGCAGTACTTC

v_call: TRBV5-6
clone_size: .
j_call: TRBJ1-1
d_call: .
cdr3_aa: CASSLRGAGTEAFF
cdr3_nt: TGTGCCAGCAGCTTGCGGGGGGCCGGGACTGAAGCTTTCTTT

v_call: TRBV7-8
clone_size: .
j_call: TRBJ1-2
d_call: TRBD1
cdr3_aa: CASSLGRAQSGRGSSGYTF
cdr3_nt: TGTGCCAGCAGCTTAGGCCGGGCACAGAGCGGCAGGGGGTCCTCTGGCTACACCTTC

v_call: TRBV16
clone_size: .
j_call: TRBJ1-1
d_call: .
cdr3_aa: CASSQFPGFFTEAFF
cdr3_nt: TGTGCCAGCAGCCAATTCCCAGGATTTTTCACTGAAGCTTTCTTT

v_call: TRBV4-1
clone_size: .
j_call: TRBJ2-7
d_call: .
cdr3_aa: CASSQDPLQRDEQYF
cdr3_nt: TGCGCCAGCAGCCAAGACCCACTACAACGAGACGAGCAGTACTTC

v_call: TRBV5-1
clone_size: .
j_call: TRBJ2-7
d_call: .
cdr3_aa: CASSLVRGTASYEQYF
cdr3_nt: TGCGCCAGCAGCTTGGTCCGCGGGACAGCCTCCTACGAGCAGTACTTC

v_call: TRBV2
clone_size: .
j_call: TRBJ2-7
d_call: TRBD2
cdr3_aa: CASRRGTSAYEQYF
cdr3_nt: TGTGCCAGCAGAAGGGGGACTAGCGCGTACGAGCAGTACTTC

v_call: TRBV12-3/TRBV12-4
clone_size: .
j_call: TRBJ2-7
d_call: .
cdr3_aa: CASSLGPEYEQYF
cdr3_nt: TGTGCCAGCAGTCTAGGTCCAGAATACGAGCAGTACTTC

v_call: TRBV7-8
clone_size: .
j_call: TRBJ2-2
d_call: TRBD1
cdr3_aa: CASRGSQIRDRGTTGELFF
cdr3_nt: TGTGCCAGCAGAGGGAGCCAAATCCGGGACAGGGGCACGACCGGGGAGCTGTTTTTT

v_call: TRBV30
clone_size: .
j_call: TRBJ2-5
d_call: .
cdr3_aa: CAWSVGRQVSGETQYF
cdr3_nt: TGTGCCTGGAGTGTAGGAAGACAGGTATCGGGGGAGACCCAGTACTTC

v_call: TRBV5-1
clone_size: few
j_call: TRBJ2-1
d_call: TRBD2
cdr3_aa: CASRPRTSGSEQFF
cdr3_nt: TGCGCCAGCAGACCGAGGACTAGCGGGAGTGAGCAGTTCTTC

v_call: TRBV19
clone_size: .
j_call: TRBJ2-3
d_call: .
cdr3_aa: CASSAGTEQTDTQYF
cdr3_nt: TGTGCCAGTAGTGCGGGGACGGAACAAACAGATACGCAGTATTTT

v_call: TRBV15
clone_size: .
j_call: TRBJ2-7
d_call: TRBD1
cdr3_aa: CATSRDHGQEYF
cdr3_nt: TGTGCCACCAGCAGAGATCACGGACAGGAGTACTTC

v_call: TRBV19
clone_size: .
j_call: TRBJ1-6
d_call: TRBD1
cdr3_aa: CASTETGGDSPLHF
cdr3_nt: TGTGCCAGTACTGAAACAGGGGGCGATTCACCCCTCCACTTT

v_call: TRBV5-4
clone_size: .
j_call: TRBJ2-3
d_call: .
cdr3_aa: CASSLEGVLTDTQYF
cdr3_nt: TGTGCCAGCAGCTTGGAGGGAGTTTTGACAGATACGCAGTATTTT

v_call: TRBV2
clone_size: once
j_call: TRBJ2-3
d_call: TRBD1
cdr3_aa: CASDLQGQGADTQYF
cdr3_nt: TGTGCCAGCGATCTTCAGGGGCAGGGGGCAGATACGCAGTATTTT

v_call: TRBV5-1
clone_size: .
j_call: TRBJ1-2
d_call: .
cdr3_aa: CASSPLTKTGYGYTF
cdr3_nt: TGCGCCAGCAGCCCTTTAACGAAGACAGGATATGGCTACACCTTC

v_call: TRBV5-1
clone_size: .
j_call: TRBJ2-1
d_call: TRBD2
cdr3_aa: CASNLLGTSGDEQFF
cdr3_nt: TGCGCCAGCAATTTATTGGGGACTAGCGGAGATGAGCAGTTCTTC

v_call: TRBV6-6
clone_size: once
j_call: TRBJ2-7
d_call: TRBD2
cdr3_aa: CASSYSPSGSGEQYF
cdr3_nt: TGTGCCAGCAGTTACTCCCCTAGCGGGAGCGGTGAGCAGTACTTC

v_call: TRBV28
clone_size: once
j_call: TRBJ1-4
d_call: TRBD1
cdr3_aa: CASSQGGPDEKLFF
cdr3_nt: TGTGCCAGCAGCCAAGGGGGCCCAGATGAAAAACTGTTTTTT

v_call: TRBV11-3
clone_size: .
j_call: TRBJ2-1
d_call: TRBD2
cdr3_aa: CASSLGQMGLAGGITDEQFF
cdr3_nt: TGTGCCAGCAGCCTTGGACAGATGGGACTAGCGGGAGGAATAACGGATGAGCAGTTCTTC

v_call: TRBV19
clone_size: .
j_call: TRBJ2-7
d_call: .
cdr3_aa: CASSIDPGAEQYF
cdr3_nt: TGTGCCAGTAGTATAGACCCAGGGGCCGAGCAGTACTTC

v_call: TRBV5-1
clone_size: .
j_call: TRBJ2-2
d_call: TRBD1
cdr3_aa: CASRGTENTGELFF
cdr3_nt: TGCGCCAGCAGGGGGACAGAGAACACCGGGGAGCTGTTTTTT

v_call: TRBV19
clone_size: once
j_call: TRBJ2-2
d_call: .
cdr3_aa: CASSITSTRPANTGELFF
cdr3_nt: TGTGCCAGTAGTATCACCTCGACAAGGCCAGCGAACACCGGGGAGCTGTTTTTT

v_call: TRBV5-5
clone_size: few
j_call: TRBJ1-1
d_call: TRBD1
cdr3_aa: CASSTQGDTEAFF
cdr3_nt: TGTGCCAGCAGCACGCAGGGGGACACTGAAGCTTTCTTT

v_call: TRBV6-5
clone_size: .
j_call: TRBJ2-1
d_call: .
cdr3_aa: CASSQGSYNEQFF
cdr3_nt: TGTGCCAGCAGTCAGGGCTCCTACAATGAGCAGTTCTTC

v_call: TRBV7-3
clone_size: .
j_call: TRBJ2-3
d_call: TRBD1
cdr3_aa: CASSSTGEATQYF
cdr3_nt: TGTGCCAGCAGCTCCACAGGGGAAGCAACGCAGTATTTT

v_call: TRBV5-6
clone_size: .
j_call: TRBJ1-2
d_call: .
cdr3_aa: CASTGGRQPYGYTF
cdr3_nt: TGTGCCAGCACGGGGGGGCGGCAACCCTATGGCTACACCTTC

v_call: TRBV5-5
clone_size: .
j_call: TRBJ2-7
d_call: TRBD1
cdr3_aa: CASSPTGTGEDEQYF
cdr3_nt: TGTGCCAGCAGCCCTACCGGGACAGGGGAGGACGAGCAGTACTTC

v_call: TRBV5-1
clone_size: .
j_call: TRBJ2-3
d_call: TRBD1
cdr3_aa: CASTTWDRGADTQYF
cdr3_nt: TGCGCCAGCACCACGTGGGACAGGGGCGCAGATACGCAGTATTTT

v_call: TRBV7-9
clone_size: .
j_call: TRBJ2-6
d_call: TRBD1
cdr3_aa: CASSSRDSFSSGANVLTF
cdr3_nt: TGTGCCAGCAGTTCCCGGGACAGCTTTAGCTCTGGGGCCAACGTCCTGACTTTC

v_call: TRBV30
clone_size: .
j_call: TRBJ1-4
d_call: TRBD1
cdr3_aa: CAWSFRTGWGKLFF
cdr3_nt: TGTGCCTGGAGTTTTCGGACAGGGTGGGGAAAACTGTTTTTT

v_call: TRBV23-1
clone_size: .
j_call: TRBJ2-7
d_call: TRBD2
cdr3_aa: CASSRTSGRAYEQYF
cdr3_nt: TGCGCCAGCAGTCGGACTAGCGGGAGGGCCTACGAGCAGTACTTC

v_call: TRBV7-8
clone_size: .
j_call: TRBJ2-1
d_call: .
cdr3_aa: CASSFGQGSYNEQFF
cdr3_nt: TGTGCCAGCAGCTTTGGGCAGGGTTCCTACAATGAGCAGTTCTTC